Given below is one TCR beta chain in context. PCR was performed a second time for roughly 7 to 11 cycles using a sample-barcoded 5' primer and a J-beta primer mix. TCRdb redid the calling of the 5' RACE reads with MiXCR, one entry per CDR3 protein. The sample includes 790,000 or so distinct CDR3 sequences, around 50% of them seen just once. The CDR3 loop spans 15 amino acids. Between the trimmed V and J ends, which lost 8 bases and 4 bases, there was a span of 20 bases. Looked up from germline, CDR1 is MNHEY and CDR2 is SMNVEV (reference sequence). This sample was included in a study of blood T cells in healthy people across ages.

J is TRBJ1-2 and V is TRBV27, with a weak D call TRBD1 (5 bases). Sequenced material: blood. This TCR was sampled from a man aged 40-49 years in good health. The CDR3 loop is CASSRYLGAAYGYTF. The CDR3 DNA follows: TGTGCCAGCTCCCGGTACCTCGGGGCAGCCTATGGCTACACCTTC.